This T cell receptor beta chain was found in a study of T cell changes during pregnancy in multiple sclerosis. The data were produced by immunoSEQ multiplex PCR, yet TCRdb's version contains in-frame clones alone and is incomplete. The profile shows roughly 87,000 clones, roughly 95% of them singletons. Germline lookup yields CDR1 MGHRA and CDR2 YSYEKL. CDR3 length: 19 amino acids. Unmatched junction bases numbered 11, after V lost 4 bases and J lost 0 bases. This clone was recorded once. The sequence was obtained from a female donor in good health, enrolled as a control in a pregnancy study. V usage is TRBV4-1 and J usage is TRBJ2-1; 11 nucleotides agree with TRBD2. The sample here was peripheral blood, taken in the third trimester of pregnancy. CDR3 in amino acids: CASSPVEGSGRASYNEQFF. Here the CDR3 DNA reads TGCGCCAGCAGCCCCGTGGAGGGTAGCGGGAGGGCCTCCTACAATGAGCAGTTCTTC.